Listed below are T cell receptor beta chains from one sample, sequenced in a study of blood T cell repertoires in COVID-19. TCRdb's table, derived via immunoSEQ multiplex PCR, lists solely in-frame clones and lacks some. This sample has 70,000 or so clones; roughly 90% occur once, and the top ten carry 1.3% to 1.5%. The sample taken for sequencing was peripheral blood. The receptor source for this set is a man in his fifties or sixties with acute or convalescent COVID-19. The CDR3 runs from the conserved cysteine through the conserved F or W. D genes are given only for firm matches. A row's size may be missing; if present it is once, few, many or a size class.

V	J	size	D	CDR3	DNA
TRBV10-3	TRBJ1-5	NA	TRBD1	CAISEGTGQTQPQHF	TGTGCCATCAGTGAAGGGACAGGCCAGACTCAGCCCCAGCATTTT
TRBV10-3	TRBJ2-3	NA	NA	CAISGQGREKSTDTQYF	TGTGCCATCAGTGGGCAGGGCAGGGAAAAAAGCACAGATACGCAGTATTTT
TRBV18	TRBJ2-2	NA	NA	CASSPPDSGELFF	TGTGCCAGCTCACCACCGGACAGCGGGGAGCTGTTTTTT
TRBV5-4	TRBJ1-4	NA	NA	CASSLGANEKLFF	TGTGCCAGCAGCCTAGGGGCTAATGAAAAACTGTTTTTT
TRBV7-3	TRBJ2-3	NA	NA	CASSLRQGTDTQYF	TGTGCCAGCAGCTTAAGGCAGGGCACAGATACGCAGTATTTT
TRBV5-5	TRBJ1-1	NA	NA	CASSLALRRGAEAFF	TGTGCCAGCAGCTTGGCTCTGCGCAGGGGCGCTGAAGCTTTCTTT
TRBV6-4	TRBJ2-3	NA	NA	CASSATSFTDTQYF	TGTGCCAGCAGCGCGACTAGTTTCACAGATACGCAGTATTTT
TRBV19	TRBJ2-2	NA	TRBD1	CASSIWDRDTGELFF	TGTGCCAGTAGTATTTGGGACAGGGACACCGGGGAGCTGTTTTTT
TRBV10-3	TRBJ2-3	NA	TRBD1	CATRTGQTSTDTQYF	TGTGCCACGAGGACAGGCCAGACTAGCACAGATACGCAGTATTTT
TRBV7-6	TRBJ1-5	NA	NA	CASSPQYSNQPQHF	TGTGCCAGCAGCCCACAATATAGCAATCAGCCCCAGCATTTT
TRBV10-3	TRBJ1-5	NA	NA	CAISRGGGDQPQHF	TGTGCCATCAGTAGGGGGGGAGGAGATCAGCCCCAGCATTTT
TRBV6-1	TRBJ2-7	NA	NA	CASSETGESYYEQYF	TGTGCCAGCAGTGAAACAGGAGAGTCCTATTATGAGCAGTACTTC
TRBV20-1	TRBJ1-1	NA	NA	CSASEGRGGNTEAFF	TGCAGTGCCAGTGAGGGCAGGGGCGGGAACACTGAAGCTTTCTTT
TRBV24-1	TRBJ2-1	NA	TRBD2	CATSDWTSGISYNEQFF	TGTGCCACCAGTGATTGGACTAGCGGGATCTCCTACAATGAGCAGTTCTTC
TRBV7-2	TRBJ1-1	NA	NA	CASSLAGMNTEAFF	TGTGCCAGCAGCTTGGCAGGGATGAACACTGAAGCTTTCTTT
TRBV24-1	TRBJ2-2	NA	NA	CATSPVGDTGELFF	TGTGCCACCAGTCCCGTAGGGGACACCGGGGAGCTGTTTTTT
TRBV25-1	TRBJ1-1	NA	NA	CASSDTSMNTEAFF	TGTGCCAGCAGTGATACATCGATGAACACTGAAGCTTTCTTT
TRBV28	TRBJ2-5	NA	TRBD2	CASSPSGSRETQYF	TGTGCCAGCAGTCCTAGCGGGAGTAGGGAGACCCAGTACTTC
TRBV27	TRBJ1-2	NA	TRBD1	CASSSRMTGVYGYTF	TGTGCCAGCAGTTCCCGCATGACAGGGGTCTATGGCTACACCTTC
TRBV3-1/TRBV3-2	TRBJ1-6	once	NA	CASSQAPGRYSYNSPLHF	TGTGCCAGCAGCCAAGCTCCAGGGAGGTACTCCTATAATTCACCCCTCCACTTT
TRBV19	TRBJ2-1	once	TRBD2	CASTKSASGPTAGNEQFF	TGTGCCAGTACCAAAAGCGCTAGCGGGCCTACCGCGGGCAATGAGCAGTTCTTC
TRBV15	TRBJ2-5	NA	NA	CATSSGSRKETQYF	TGTGCCACCAGCAGCGGTTCCAGGAAAGAGACCCAGTACTTC
TRBV4-2	TRBJ2-5	NA	NA	CASSQDRTQPETQYF	TGTGCCAGCAGCCAAGATAGGACTCAGCCCGAGACCCAGTACTTC
TRBV11-2	TRBJ2-2	once	NA	CASSSNERVGGELFF	TGTGCCAGCAGCTCGAACGAGCGCGTAGGCGGGGAGCTGTTTTTT
TRBV9	TRBJ2-5	NA	NA	CASSPRSGEETQYF	TGTGCCAGCAGCCCTAGGTCGGGGGAAGAGACCCAGTACTTC
TRBV19	TRBJ1-2	NA	NA	CASSIQGNYGYTF	TGTGCCAGTAGTATCCAGGGTAACTATGGCTACACCTTC
TRBV14	TRBJ1-2	once	NA	CASSQSWLQGTGGYTF	TGTGCCAGCAGCCAAAGCTGGCTACAGGGTACGGGCGGCTACACCTTC
TRBV18	TRBJ2-7	NA	NA	CASSQGLIYEQYF	TGTGCCAGCTCACAAGGACTAATCTACGAGCAGTACTTC
TRBV28	TRBJ1-5	once	NA	CASRTVNQPQHF	TGTGCCAGCAGGACAGTCAATCAGCCCCAGCATTTT
TRBV19	TRBJ1-5	NA	NA	CASSIEDGSNQPQHF	TGTGCCAGTAGTATAGAAGACGGGAGCAATCAGCCCCAGCATTTT
TRBV6-6	TRBJ1-1	medium-sized	NA	CASSFDSHLMNTEAFF	TGTGCCAGCAGCTTTGACAGCCACCTTATGAACACTGAAGCTTTCTTT
TRBV9	TRBJ2-3	NA	NA	CASSVGDSGVTDTQYF	TGTGCCAGCAGCGTAGGGGATAGCGGAGTCACAGATACGCAGTATTTT
TRBV18	TRBJ1-6	NA	TRBD1	CASSPPGQGPGSPLHF	TGTGCCAGCTCACCGCCGGGACAGGGTCCGGGTTCACCCCTCCACTTT
TRBV7-2	TRBJ2-3	NA	TRBD2	CASSLAGLAAFTDTQYF	TGTGCCAGCAGCCTCGCTGGACTAGCGGCCTTCACAGATACGCAGTATTTT
TRBV19	TRBJ1-2	NA	NA	CASSFRDTSGYTF	TGTGCCAGTAGTTTCCGGGACACCTCCGGCTACACCTTC
TRBV4-1	TRBJ1-1	NA	NA	CASSHLTGSAEAFF	TGCGCCAGCAGTCACCTAACAGGGAGCGCTGAAGCTTTCTTT
TRBV18	TRBJ1-5	NA	NA	CASSPRQSQPQHF	TGTGCCAGCTCACCACGACAAAGTCAGCCCCAGCATTTT
TRBV9	TRBJ2-5	NA	NA	CASRRGPNSQETQYF	TGTGCCAGCAGGCGGGGGCCCAACTCACAAGAGACCCAGTACTTC
TRBV2	TRBJ1-5	once	NA	CASSEALRTRSNQPQHF	TGTGCCAGCAGTGAAGCGCTTCGGACACGTAGCAATCAGCCCCAGCATTTT
TRBV29-1	TRBJ2-2	once	NA	CSVLIGTKNTGELFF	TGCAGCGTGCTGATTGGGACAAAGAACACCGGGGAGCTGTTTTTT
TRBV7-2	TRBJ1-6	NA	TRBD1	CASSREGAQGSPLHF	TGTGCCAGCAGCAGAGAGGGGGCGCAAGGTTCACCCCTCCACTTT
TRBV5-6	TRBJ2-2	NA	NA	CASSLDYSNTGELFF	TGTGCCAGCAGCTTGGACTATTCGAACACCGGGGAGCTGTTTTTT
TRBV28	TRBJ2-7	NA	TRBD1	CASSFDQDRGYEQYF	TGTGCCAGCAGTTTTGATCAAGACAGGGGGTACGAGCAGTACTTC
TRBV18	TRBJ2-3	NA	TRBD2	CASSPRTSGGTGADTQYF	TGTGCCAGCTCACCCCGGACTAGCGGGGGGACGGGAGCAGATACGCAGTATTTT
TRBV5-1	TRBJ2-1	NA	TRBD2	CASNYAGGYNEQFF	TGCGCCAGCAATTACGCGGGAGGGTACAATGAGCAGTTCTTC
TRBV28	TRBJ1-1	NA	TRBD1	CASTTQGDAFF	TGTGCCAGCACAACACAGGGGGATGCTTTCTTT
TRBV6-5	TRBJ1-4	NA	TRBD1	CASSRQGTNEKLFF	TGTGCCAGCAGTCGACAGGGTACTAATGAAAAACTGTTTTTT
TRBV20-1	TRBJ2-1	NA	NA	CSASKTREQFF	TGCAGTGCTAGTAAGACGAGGGAGCAGTTCTTC
TRBV28	TRBJ2-3	NA	TRBD1	CASSLRTGYSTDTQYF	TGTGCCAGCAGTCTCCGGACAGGTTATAGCACAGATACGCAGTATTTT
TRBV6-6	TRBJ2-2	NA	TRBD2	CASSPYPGLRYTGELFF	TGTGCCAGCAGTCCTTACCCGGGACTACGTTACACCGGGGAGCTGTTTTTT
TRBV2	TRBJ1-5	NA	TRBD1	CASSEWDRGQQPQHF	TGTGCCAGCAGTGAATGGGACAGGGGGCAACAGCCCCAGCATTTT
TRBV19	TRBJ2-1	NA	NA	CASSIGLGAGEQFF	TGTGCCAGTAGTATAGGGCTAGGGGCGGGGGAGCAGTTCTTC
TRBV10-3	TRBJ1-6	NA	TRBD1	CAISEFPGTGISPLHF	TGTGCCATCAGTGAATTCCCCGGGACAGGGATTTCACCCCTCCACTTT